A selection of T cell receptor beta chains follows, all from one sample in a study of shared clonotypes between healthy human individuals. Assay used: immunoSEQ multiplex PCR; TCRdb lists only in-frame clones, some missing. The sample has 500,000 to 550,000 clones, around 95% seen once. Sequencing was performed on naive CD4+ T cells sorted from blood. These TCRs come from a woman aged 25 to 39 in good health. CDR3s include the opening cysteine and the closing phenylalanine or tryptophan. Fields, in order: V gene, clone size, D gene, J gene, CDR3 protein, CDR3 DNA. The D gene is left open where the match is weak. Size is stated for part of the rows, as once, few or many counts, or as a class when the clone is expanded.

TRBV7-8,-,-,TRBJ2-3,CASSLSASTDTQYF,TGTGCCAGCAGCTTATCGGCCAGCACAGATACGCAGTATTTT
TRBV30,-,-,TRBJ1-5,CAWSLGTRGFKPQHF,TGTGCCTGGAGTTTAGGAACACGGGGTTTCAAGCCCCAGCATTTT
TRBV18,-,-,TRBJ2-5,CASSPWETQYF,TGTGCCAGCTCACCCTGGGAGACCCAGTACTTC
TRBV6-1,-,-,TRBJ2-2,CASSEVRGELFF,TGTGCCAGCAGTGAAGTGAGGGGGGAGCTGTTTTTT
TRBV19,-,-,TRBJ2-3,CASSIVGRGTDTQYF,TGTGCCAGTAGTATAGTGGGTCGGGGGACAGATACGCAGTATTTT
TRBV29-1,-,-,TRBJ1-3,CSVVYSQFSGNTIYF,TGCAGCGTTGTCTACAGCCAATTCTCTGGAAACACCATATATTTT
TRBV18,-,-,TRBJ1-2,CASSPPGGNYGYTF,TGTGCCAGCTCACCACCGGGAGGGAACTATGGCTACACCTTC
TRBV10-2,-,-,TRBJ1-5,CASRDIDQPQHF,TGCGCCAGCCGGGACATAGATCAGCCCCAGCATTTT
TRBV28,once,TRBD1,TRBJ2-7,CASSLRQGHEQYF,TGTGCCAGCAGTTTACGACAGGGCCACGAGCAGTACTTC
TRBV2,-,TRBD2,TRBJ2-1,CASSLGTRSSYNEQFF,TGTGCCAGCAGCCTCGGGACTAGGAGCTCCTACAATGAGCAGTTCTTC
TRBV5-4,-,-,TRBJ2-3,CASSLDLNTQYF,TGTGCCAGCAGCTTGGACTTAAATACGCAGTATTTT
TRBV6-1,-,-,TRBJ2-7,CASSSTTTVHYEQYF,TGTGCCAGCAGCTCTACTACGACAGTGCACTACGAGCAGTACTTC
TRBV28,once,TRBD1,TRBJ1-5,CASRTTGPTFQHF,TGTGCCAGCAGGACGACAGGGCCCACATTCCAGCATTTT
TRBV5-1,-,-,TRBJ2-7,CASSLVFGSGSYEQYF,TGCGCCAGCAGCTTGGTTTTCGGTTCCGGCTCCTACGAGCAGTACTTC
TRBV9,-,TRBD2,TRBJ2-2,CASSAGLANTGELFF,TGTGCCAGCAGTGCGGGACTAGCGAACACCGGGGAGCTGTTTTTT
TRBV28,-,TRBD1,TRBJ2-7,CASRQGVYEQYF,TGTGCCAGCAGACAGGGGGTCTACGAGCAGTACTTC
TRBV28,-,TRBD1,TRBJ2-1,CASGTGRNEQFF,TGTGCCAGCGGGACAGGGCGCAATGAGCAGTTCTTC
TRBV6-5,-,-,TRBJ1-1,CASRRRDTTEAFF,TGTGCCAGCAGACGTCGGGACACAACTGAAGCTTTCTTT
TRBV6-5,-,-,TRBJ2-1,CASSYSISQYNEQFF,TGTGCCAGCAGTTACTCGATTTCCCAGTACAATGAGCAGTTCTTC
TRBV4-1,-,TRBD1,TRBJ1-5,CASSQGPGQDNQPQHF,TGCGCCAGCAGCCAAGGACCGGGACAGGACAATCAGCCCCAGCATTTT
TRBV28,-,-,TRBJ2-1,CASLRGVFFSGEQFF,TGTGCCAGCTTGAGGGGAGTATTCTTTTCGGGTGAGCAGTTCTTC
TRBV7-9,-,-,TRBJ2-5,CASSDSQKGAQYF,TGTGCCAGCAGCGATTCACAGAAAGGGGCCCAGTACTTC
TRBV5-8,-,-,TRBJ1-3,CASSIGTTRNTIYF,TGTGCCAGCAGCATAGGGACAACTCGAAACACCATATATTTT
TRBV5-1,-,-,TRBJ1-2,CASSFAGVNYGYTF,TGCGCCAGCAGCTTTGCAGGCGTTAACTATGGCTACACCTTC
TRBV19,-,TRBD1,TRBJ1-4,CASSIGLWGQVRRDNEKLFF,TGTGCCAGTAGTATAGGATTATGGGGACAGGTCCGACGAGATAATGAAAAACTGTTTTTT
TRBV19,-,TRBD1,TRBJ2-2,CASRGGGNTGELFF,TGTGCCAGTAGAGGGGGCGGGAACACCGGGGAGCTGTTTTTT
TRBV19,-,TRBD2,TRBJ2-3,CASSIVIAGIADTQYF,TGTGCCAGTAGTATAGTCATAGCGGGAATCGCAGATACGCAGTATTTT
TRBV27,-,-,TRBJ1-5,CASSLRGGGVPQPQHF,TGTGCCAGCAGTTTAAGAGGGGGGGGTGTCCCACAGCCCCAGCATTTT
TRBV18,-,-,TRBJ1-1,CASWDGGPNTEAFF,TGTGCCAGCTGGGACGGGGGGCCGAACACTGAAGCTTTCTTT
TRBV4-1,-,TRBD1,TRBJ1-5,CASSQDTGGRNQPQHF,TGCGCCAGCAGCCAAGATACAGGGGGTCGAAATCAGCCCCAGCATTTT
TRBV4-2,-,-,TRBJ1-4,CASSQDNREDEKLFF,TGTGCCAGCAGCCAAGATAACAGGGAGGACGAAAAACTGTTTTTT
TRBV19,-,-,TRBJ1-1,CASSIDWANTEAFF,TGTGCCAGTAGTATAGACTGGGCGAACACTGAAGCTTTCTTT
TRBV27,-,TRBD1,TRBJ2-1,CASSLSGGALDEQFF,TGTGCCAGCAGTTTATCAGGGGGCGCTTTGGATGAGCAGTTCTTC
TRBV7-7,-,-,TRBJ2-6,CASSATGSGANVLTF,TGTGCCAGCAGCGCTACAGGCTCTGGGGCCAACGTCCTGACTTTC
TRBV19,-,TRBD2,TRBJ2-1,CASSIASGIPGEQFF,TGTGCCAGTAGTATAGCTAGCGGGATACCGGGTGAGCAGTTCTTC
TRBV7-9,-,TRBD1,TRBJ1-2,CASSLEGTGNYGYTF,TGTGCCAGCAGCTTAGAGGGGACAGGGAACTATGGCTACACCTTC
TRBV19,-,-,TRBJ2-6,CASTPGPSSGANVLTF,TGTGCCAGTACACCGGGTCCCTCCTCTGGGGCCAACGTCCTGACTTTC
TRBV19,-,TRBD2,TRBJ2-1,CASSIGSGNDLMNNEQFF,TGTGCCAGTAGTATAGGAAGCGGGAACGACCTCATGAACAATGAGCAGTTCTTC
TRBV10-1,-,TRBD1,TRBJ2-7,CASSGTGTLGEQYF,TGCGCCAGCAGTGGGACAGGGACCCTCGGCGAGCAGTACTTC
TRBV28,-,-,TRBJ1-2,CASGRANYGYTF,TGTGCCAGCGGTCGGGCTAACTATGGCTACACCTTC
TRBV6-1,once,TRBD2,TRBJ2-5,CASSLAGEQETQYF,TGTGCCAGCAGTCTAGCGGGAGAACAAGAGACCCAGTACTTC
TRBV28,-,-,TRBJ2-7,CASSHWEAYEQYF,TGTGCCAGCAGTCATTGGGAGGCCTACGAGCAGTACTTC
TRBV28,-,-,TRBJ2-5,CASRRRDGLMQTQYF,TGTGCCAGCAGGCGCAGGGACGGCTTGATGCAGACCCAGTACTTC
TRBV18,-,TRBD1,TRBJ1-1,CASSPGTGGVEAFF,TGTGCCAGCTCTCCAGGGACAGGGGGTGTTGAAGCTTTCTTT
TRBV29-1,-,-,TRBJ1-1,CSVDPGSPNTEAFF,TGCAGCGTTGATCCTGGATCTCCAAACACTGAAGCTTTCTTT
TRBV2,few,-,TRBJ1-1,CASSVANTEAFF,TGTGCCAGCAGTGTTGCGAACACTGAAGCTTTCTTT
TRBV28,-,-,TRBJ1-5,CASRPTWTGQGHSNQPQHF,TGTGCCAGCAGACCTACCTGGACGGGTCAGGGGCATAGCAATCAGCCCCAGCATTTT
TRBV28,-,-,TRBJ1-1,CASSPPRHHTEAFF,TGTGCCAGCAGCCCGCCGCGGCATCACACTGAAGCTTTCTTT
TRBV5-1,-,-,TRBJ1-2,CASSFGSYYGYTF,TGCGCCAGCAGCTTCGGCTCCTACTATGGCTACACCTTC
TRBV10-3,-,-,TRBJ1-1,CAISGPGKDVTEAFF,TGTGCCATCAGTGGACCGGGGAAGGATGTCACTGAAGCTTTCTTT